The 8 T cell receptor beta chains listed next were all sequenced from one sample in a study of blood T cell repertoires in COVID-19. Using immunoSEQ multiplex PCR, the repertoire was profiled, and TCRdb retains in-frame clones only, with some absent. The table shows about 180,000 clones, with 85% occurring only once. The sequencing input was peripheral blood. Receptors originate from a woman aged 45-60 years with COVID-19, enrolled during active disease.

This CDR3 reads CASSPLRVEAFF. Written as DNA, the CDR3 is TGTGCCAGCAGCCCACTTCGGGTTGAAGCTTTCTTT. V usage is TRBV7-2 and J usage is TRBJ1-1; no clear D gene. Germline V gene sequence: CDR1 SGHTA, CDR2 FQGNSA. V was clipped by 5 bases and J by 7 bases, with 11 bases between them. This CDR3 spans 12 amino acids. The variable domain in full, completed from reference TRBV7-2 and TRBJ1-1, reads GAGVSQSPSNKVTEKGKDVELRCDPISGHTALYWYRQSLGQGLEFLIYFQGNSAPDKSGLPSDRFSAERTGGSVSTLTIQRTQQEDSAVYLCASSPLRVEAFFGQGTRLTVV.

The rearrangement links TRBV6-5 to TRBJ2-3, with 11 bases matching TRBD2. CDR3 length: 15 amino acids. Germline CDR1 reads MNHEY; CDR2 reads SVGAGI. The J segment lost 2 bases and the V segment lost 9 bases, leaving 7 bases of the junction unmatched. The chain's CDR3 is CASAPLAGDTDTQYF. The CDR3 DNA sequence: TGTGCCAGTGCCCCACTAGCGGGGGACACAGATACGCAGTATTTT.

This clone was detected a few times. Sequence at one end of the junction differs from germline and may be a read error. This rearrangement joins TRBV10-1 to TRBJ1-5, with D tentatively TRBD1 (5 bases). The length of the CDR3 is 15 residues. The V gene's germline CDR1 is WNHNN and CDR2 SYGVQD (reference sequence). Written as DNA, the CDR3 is TGCGCCAGCCGTGAAAGGGGAGGGGAAAGTCAGCCCCAGCATTTT. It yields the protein CASRERGGESQPQHF.

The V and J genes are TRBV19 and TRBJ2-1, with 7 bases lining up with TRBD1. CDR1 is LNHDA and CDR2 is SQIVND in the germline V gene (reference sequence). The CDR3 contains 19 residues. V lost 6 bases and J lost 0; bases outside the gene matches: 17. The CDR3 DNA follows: TGTGCCAGTAGAGGACAGGACCCAGGTTTCCCAAGCTCCTACAATGAGCAGTTCTTC. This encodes CASRGQDPGFPSSYNEQFF.

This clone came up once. In DNA form, the CDR3 reads TGTGCCAGCAGCCAGGGACAGGCGACCCTCCCAGAGACCCAGTACTTC. As protein: CASSQGQATLPETQYF. V usage is TRBV28 and J usage is TRBJ2-5, with 8 bases identical to TRBD1. V dropped 6 bases and J dropped 4; count of bases not matched to a gene: 13. The CDR3 consists of 16 residues. The germline gives CDR1 MDHEN, CDR2 SYDVKM. Full variable domain (outside the CDR3, taken from reference TRBV28 and TRBJ2-5): DVKVTQSSRYLVKRTGEKVFLECVQDMDHENMFWYRQDPGLGLRLIYFSYDVKMKEKGDIPEGYSVSREKKERFSLILESASTNQTSMYLCASSQGQATLPETQYFGPGTRLLVL.

CDR3 sequence: CASSMTGGEGYGYTF. CDR3 coding DNA: TGTGCCAGTAGTATGACAGGGGGCGAAGGCTATGGCTACACCTTC. The genes are TRBV19 and TRBJ1-2; TRBD1 agrees at 10 bases. The junction had 5 bases not matched to a gene; V was cut back by 3 bases and J by 4 bases. This CDR3 has 15 residues. In germline, CDR1 is LNHDA, CDR2 SQIVND (reference sequence). The full variable domain, its missing parts supplied by reference TRBV19 and TRBJ1-2, is DGGITQSPKYLFRKEGQNVTLSCEQNLNHDAMYWYRQDPGQGLRLIYYSQIVNDFQKGDIAEGYSVSREKKESFPLTVTSAQKNPTAFYLCASSMTGGEGYGYTFGSGTRLTVV.

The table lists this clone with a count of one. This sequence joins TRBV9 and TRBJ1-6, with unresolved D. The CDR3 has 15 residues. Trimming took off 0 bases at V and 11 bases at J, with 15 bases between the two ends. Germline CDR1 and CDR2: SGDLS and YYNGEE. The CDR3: CASSVGVGVSAPLHF. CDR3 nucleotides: TGTGCCAGCAGCGTAGGGGTCGGGGTGTCTGCACCCCTCCACTTT. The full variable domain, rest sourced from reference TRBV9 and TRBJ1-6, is DSGVTQTPKHLITATGQRVTLRCSPRSGDLSVYWYQQSLDQGLQFLIQYYNGEERAKGNILERFSAQQFPDLHSELNLSSLELGDSALYFCASSVGVGVSAPLHFGNGTRLTVT.

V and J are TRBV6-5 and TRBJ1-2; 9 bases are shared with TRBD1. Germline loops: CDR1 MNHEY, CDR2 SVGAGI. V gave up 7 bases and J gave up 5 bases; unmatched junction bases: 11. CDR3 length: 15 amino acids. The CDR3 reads CASTGQGFMGYGYTF. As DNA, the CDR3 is TGTGCCAGCACGGGACAGGGATTCATGGGATATGGCTACACCTTC.